This section outlines one T cell receptor beta chain sequence together with its context. The data are from a study of shared clonotypes between healthy human individuals. Around 200 ng DNA, 30,000 or so T cell genomes, went into each sorted-subset replicate PCR. Produced via immunoSEQ multiplex PCR; TCRdb's table is partial and in-frame only. The table shows approximately 1,500,000 clones, with 95% to 99% occurring only once. The V gene's germline CDR1 is LNHNV and CDR2 YYDKDF (reference sequence). The V and J ends lost 2 bases and 1 base respectively, with 12 bases between them. The CDR3 loop spans 15 amino acids. Partitioning of CD4+ cells yielded a CD45RA+ naive subset and a CD45RA-negative memory subset.

The chain recombines TRBV15 with TRBJ2-7; TRBD2 is a possible D gene (6 bases). The receptor comes from a man aged 25 to 40 in good health. Sequencing was carried out using naive CD4+ T cells sorted from blood. Subset denoted: CD45RA+ positively selected. CDR3 sequence: CATSRSGLQSYEQYF. CDR3 nucleotide sequence: TGTGCCACCAGCAGATCGGGACTGCAATCCTACGAGCAGTACTTC.